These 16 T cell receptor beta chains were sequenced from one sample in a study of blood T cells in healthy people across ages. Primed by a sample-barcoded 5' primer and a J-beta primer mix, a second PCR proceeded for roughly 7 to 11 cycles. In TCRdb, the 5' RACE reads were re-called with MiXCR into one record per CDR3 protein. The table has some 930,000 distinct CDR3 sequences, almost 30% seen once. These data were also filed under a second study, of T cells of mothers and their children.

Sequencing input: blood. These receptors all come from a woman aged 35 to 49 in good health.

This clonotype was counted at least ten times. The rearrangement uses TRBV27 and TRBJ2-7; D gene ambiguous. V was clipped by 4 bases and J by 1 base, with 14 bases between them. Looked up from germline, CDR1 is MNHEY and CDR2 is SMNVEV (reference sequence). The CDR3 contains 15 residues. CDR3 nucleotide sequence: TGTGCCAGCAGTTGGTCAGGACCAAGTTCCTACGAGCAGTACTTC. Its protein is CASSWSGPSSYEQYF.

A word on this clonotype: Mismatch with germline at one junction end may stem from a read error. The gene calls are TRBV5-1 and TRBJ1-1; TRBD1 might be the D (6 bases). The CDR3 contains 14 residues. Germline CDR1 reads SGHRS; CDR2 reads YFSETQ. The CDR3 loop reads CASSLRGGGTEAFF. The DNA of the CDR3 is TGTGCCAGCAGCTTAAGAGGGGGAGGCACTGAAGCTTTCTTT.

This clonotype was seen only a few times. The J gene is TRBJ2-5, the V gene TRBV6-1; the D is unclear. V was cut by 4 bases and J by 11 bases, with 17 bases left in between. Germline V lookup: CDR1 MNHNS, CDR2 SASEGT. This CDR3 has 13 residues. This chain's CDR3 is CASSVTVYNEQYF. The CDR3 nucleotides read TGTGCCAGCAGTGTTACAGTCTACAATGAGCAGTACTTC.

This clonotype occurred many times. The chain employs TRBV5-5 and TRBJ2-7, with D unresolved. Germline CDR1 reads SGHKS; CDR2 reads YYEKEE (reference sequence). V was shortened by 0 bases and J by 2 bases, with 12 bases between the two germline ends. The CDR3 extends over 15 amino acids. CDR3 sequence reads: CASSLAGPDPYEQYF. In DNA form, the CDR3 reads TGTGCCAGCAGCTTGGCAGGACCGGATCCCTACGAGCAGTACTTC.

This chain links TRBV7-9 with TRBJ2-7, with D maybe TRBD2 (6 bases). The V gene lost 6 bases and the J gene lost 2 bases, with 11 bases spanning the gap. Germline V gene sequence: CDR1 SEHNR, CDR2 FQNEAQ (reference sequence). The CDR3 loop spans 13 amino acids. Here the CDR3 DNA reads TGTGCCAGCAGTCGGGGGTTACCCTACGAGCAGTACTTC. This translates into CASSRGLPYEQYF. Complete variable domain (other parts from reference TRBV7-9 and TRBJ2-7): DTGVSQNPRHKITKRGQNVTFRCDPISEHNRLYWYRQTLGQGPEFLTYFQNEAQLEKSRLLSDRFSAERPKGSFSTLEIQRTEQGDSAMYLCASSRGLPYEQYFGPGTRLTVT.

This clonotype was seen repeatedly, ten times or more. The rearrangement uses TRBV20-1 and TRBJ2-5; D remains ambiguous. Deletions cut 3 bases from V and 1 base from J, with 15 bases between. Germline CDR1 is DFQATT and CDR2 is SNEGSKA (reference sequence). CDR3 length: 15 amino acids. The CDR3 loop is CSASMAAPGQETQYF. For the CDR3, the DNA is TGCAGTGCTAGTATGGCAGCCCCCGGCCAAGAGACCCAGTACTTC.

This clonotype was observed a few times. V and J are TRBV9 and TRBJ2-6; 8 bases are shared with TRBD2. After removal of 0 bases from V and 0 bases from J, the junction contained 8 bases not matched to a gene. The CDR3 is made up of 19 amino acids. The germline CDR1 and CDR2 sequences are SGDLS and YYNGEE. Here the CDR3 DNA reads TGTGCCAGCAGCGTAGGGGCGGGGGGTCTTAGCTCTGGGGCCAACGTCCTGACTTTC. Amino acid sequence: CASSVGAGGLSSGANVLTF. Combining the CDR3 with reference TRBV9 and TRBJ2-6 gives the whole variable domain DSGVTQTPKHLITATGQRVTLRCSPRSGDLSVYWYQQSLDQGLQFLIQYYNGEERAKGNILERFSAQQFPDLHSELNLSSLELGDSALYFCASSVGAGGLSSGANVLTFGAGSRLTVL.

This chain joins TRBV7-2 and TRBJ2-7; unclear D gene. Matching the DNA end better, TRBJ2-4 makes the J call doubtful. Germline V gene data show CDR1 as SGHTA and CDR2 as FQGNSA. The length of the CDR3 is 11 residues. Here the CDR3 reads CASTNLDIQYF. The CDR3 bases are TGTGCCAGCACCAATCTGGACATTCAGTACTTC.

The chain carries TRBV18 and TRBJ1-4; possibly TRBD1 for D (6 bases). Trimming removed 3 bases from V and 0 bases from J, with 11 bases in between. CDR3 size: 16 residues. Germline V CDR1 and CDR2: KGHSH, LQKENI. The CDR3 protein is CASSPQGHTTNEKLFF. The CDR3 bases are TGTGCCAGCTCACCTCAGGGGCACACAACTAATGAAAAACTGTTTTTT.

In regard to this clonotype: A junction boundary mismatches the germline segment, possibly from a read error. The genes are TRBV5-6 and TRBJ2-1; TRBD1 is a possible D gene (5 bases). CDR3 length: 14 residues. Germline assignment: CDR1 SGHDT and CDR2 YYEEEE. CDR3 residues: CDSSLPGPYNEQFF. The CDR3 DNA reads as TGTGACAGCAGCTTGCCAGGGCCCTACAATGAGCAGTTCTTC.

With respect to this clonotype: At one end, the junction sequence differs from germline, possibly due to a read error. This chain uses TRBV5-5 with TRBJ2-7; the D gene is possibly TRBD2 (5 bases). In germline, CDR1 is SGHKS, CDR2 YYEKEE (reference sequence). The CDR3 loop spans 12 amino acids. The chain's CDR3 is CASSLYDYVQYF. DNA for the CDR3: TGTGCCAGCAGCTTGTATGACTACGTGCAGTACTTC.

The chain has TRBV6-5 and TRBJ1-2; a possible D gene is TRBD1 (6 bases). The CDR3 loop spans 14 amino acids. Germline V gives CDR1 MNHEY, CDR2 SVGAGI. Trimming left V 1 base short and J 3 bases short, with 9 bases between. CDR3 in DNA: TGTGCCAGCAGTTACTATGAGGGGGACTATGGCTACACCTTC. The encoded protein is CASSYYEGDYGYTF.

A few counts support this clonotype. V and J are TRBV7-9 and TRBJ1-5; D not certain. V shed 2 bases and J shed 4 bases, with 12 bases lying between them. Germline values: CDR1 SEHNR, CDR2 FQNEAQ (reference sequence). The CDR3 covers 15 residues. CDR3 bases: TGTGCCAGCAGCTTAATGGAGGGAACAAATCAGCCCCAGCATTTT. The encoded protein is CASSLMEGTNQPQHF.

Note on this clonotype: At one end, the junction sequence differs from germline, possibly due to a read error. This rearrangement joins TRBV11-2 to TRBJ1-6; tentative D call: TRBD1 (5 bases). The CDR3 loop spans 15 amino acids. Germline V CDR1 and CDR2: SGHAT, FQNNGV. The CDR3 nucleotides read TGTGCCAACAGCTTAGAGATGGGGCTGGCGTCACCCCTCCACTTT. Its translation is CANSLEMGLASPLHF.

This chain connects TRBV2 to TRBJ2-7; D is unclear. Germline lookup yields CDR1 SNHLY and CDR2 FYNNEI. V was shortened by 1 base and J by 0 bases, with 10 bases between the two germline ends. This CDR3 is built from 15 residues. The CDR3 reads CASSEGPSSSYEQYF. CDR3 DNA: TGTGCCAGCAGTGAAGGGCCATCGAGCTCCTACGAGCAGTACTTC.

CDR3 coding DNA: TGTGCCATCGGGCGGGCGGAAGATACGCAGTATTTT. It is translated as CAIGRAEDTQYF. V and J are TRBV10-3 and TRBJ2-3, with D possibly being TRBD2 (5 bases). In germline, CDR1 is ENHRY, CDR2 SYGVKD. Trimming stripped 8 bases from V and 5 bases from J, with 11 bases between. This CDR3 spans 12 amino acids.